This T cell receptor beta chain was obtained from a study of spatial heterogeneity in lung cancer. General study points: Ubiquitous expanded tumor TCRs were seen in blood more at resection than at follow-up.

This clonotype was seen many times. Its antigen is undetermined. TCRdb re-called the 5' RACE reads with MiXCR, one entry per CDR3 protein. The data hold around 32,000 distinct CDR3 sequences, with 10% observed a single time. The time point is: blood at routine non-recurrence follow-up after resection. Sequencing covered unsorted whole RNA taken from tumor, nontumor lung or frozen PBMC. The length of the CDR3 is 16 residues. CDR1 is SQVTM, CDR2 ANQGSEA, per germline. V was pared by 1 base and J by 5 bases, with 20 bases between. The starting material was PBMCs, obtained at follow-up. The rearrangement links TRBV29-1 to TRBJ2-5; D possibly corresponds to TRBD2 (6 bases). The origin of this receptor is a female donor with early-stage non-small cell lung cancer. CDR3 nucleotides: TGCAGCGTTGAAGGGTTGGGCAGCCCGGCGGGGGAGACCCAGTACTTC. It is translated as CSVEGLGSPAGETQYF.